These 13 T cell receptor beta chains were all obtained from the same sample, sequenced in a study of blood T cells in healthy people across ages. A second PCR, run for roughly 7 to 11 cycles, used a sample-barcoded 5' primer plus a J-beta primer mix. Using its own MiXCR run on the 5' RACE reads, TCRdb lists one record per CDR3 protein. The sample comprises around 800,000 distinct CDR3 sequences, more than 25% of which are singletons, and over 2.5% rests with the top ten. This sample was also put to use in a study of T cells of mothers and their children.

Sequencing was done on a sample of blood. Source of these receptors: a boy aged 5-17 years in good health.

The V and J genes are TRBV7-2 and TRBJ1-4, with D unresolved. CDR1 is SGHTA and CDR2 is FQGNSA in the germline V gene. Trimming removed 5 bases from V and 8 bases from J, with 12 bases in between. The CDR3 is 13 residues long. CDR3 DNA sequence: TGTGCCAGCAGCCGTCGGGGTCGCGAAAAACTGTTTTTT. Its protein product is CASSRRGREKLFF.

The V gene is TRBV5-5, the J gene TRBJ2-3; D is perhaps TRBD2 (5 bases). This CDR3 has 12 amino acids. Germline loops: CDR1 SGHKS, CDR2 YYEKEE (reference sequence). The V end lost 2 bases, the J end lost 6 bases, and 7 bases lay between the germline ends. CDR3 in amino acids: CASSFTGDTQYF. CDR3 DNA: TGTGCCAGCAGCTTCACGGGGGATACGCAGTATTTT.

This rearrangement joins TRBV29-1 to TRBJ2-1; unclear D gene. V gave up 0 bases and J gave up 1 base, with 13 bases separating them. Germline lookup yields CDR1 SQVTM and CDR2 ANQGSEA. The CDR3 is 16 amino acids. CDR3 sequence (DNA): TGCAGCGTTGAAGATACTGGGCCCCATTCCTACAATGAGCAGTTCTTC. This codes for CSVEDTGPHSYNEQFF.

This clonotype was seen a few times. The V gene is TRBV27, the J gene TRBJ2-5, with TRBD2 as a possible D gene (5 bases). The J call may be mistaken, given a closer DNA end match to TRBJ2-7. From germline, CDR1 is MNHEY and CDR2 SMNVEV (reference sequence). The CDR3 spans 16 residues. For the CDR3, the DNA is TGTGCCAGCAGTCCTTCCCCTATAGCGTCCTCCTACGAGCAGTACTTC. Its protein is CASSPSPIASSYEQYF.

This clonotype was detected only a few times. The J gene is TRBJ1-6, the V gene TRBV27; 7 bases are shared with TRBD1. The CDR3 contains 16 residues. Trimming took 2 bases from V and 4 from J; bases not matched to a gene: 5. Germline assignment: CDR1 MNHEY and CDR2 SMNVEV (reference sequence). CDR3 protein: CASSLAETGYNSPLHF. The CDR3 nucleotides are TGTGCCAGCAGTTTAGCCGAGACAGGGTATAATTCACCCCTCCACTTT.

This clonotype was observed a few times. V and J are TRBV2 and TRBJ2-5, with D hard to call. The J call may be faulty, since TRBJ2-1 better matches the DNA end. CDR1 SNHLY and CDR2 FYNNEI come from the germline V gene. This CDR3 comprises 15 residues. CDR3 bases: TGTGCCAGCGCCCAGGTCCCCAGAAACTACAATGAGCAGTTCTTC. Its protein is CASAQVPRNYNEQFF.

This clonotype has a handful of counts. The chain recombines TRBV6-1 with TRBJ2-5; 10 bases line up with TRBD1. The J call may be faulty, since TRBJ2-1 better matches the DNA end. Germline CDR1 MNHNS, CDR2 SASEGT. The CDR3 length is 17 residues. CDR3 DNA sequence: TGTGCCAGTATACGAACCGGGACAGGGGTTGGGGACAATGAGCAGTTCTTC. Amino acids: CASIRTGTGVGDNEQFF.

As concerns this clonotype: One junction end disagrees with the germline gene, perhaps due to a read error. J is TRBJ2-5 and V is TRBV6-2 or TRBV6-3; D is tentatively TRBD1 or TRBD2 (6 bases each). The CDR3 is made up of 15 amino acids. The germline V gene encodes CDR1 MNHEY and CDR2 SVGEGT. CDR3: CASSYSDGGAETQYF. In DNA form, the CDR3 reads TGCGCCAGCAGTTACTCGGACGGGGGCGCCGAGACCCAGTACTTC.

The chain combines TRBV4-1 with TRBJ2-1, with D maybe TRBD1 (7 bases). This CDR3 spans 15 amino acids. CDR1 is MGHRA, CDR2 YSYEKL, per germline. V was clipped by 3 bases and J by 3 bases, with 12 bases between them. The CDR3 reads CASSHSQGGYNEQFF. CDR3 nucleotides: TGCGCCAGCAGCCACTCGCAGGGGGGCTACAATGAGCAGTTCTTC.

The rearrangement joins TRBV12-3 or TRBV12-4 to TRBJ2-5; D perhaps matches TRBD2 (5 bases). The DNA end favors TRBJ2-7, so the J call may be wrong. The CDR3 consists of 12 residues. CDR3 nucleotide sequence: TGTGCCAGCGGCCGGGATCTCGGCGAGCAGTACTTC. It encodes CASGRDLGEQYF.

J is TRBJ2-7 and V is TRBV20-1; 9 bases are shared with TRBD1. V dropped 6 bases and J dropped 9; count of bases not matched to a gene: 12. The CDR3 is 13 amino acids. The germline V gene encodes CDR1 DFQATT and CDR2 SNEGSKA (reference sequence). CDR3: CSARGDRVIRQYF. The CDR3 coding sequence is TGCAGTGCCCGGGGGGACAGGGTAATCCGGCAGTACTTC.

This clonotype was found a few times. The chain has TRBV3-1 and TRBJ1-5; D is unclear. Germline V CDR1 and CDR2: LGHDT, YNNKEL (reference sequence). Trimming cost V 4 bases and J 4 bases, with 11 bases left between them. The CDR3 sequence is 14 residues long. The CDR3 nucleotides are TGTGCCAGCAGCCGGGGTGTTGGGAATCAGCCCCAGCATTTT. Amino acids: CASSRGVGNQPQHF.

This clonotype was counted only a few times. J is TRBJ2-7 and V is TRBV7-9; no clear D. The end of the DNA is better explained by TRBJ2-1, so the J call may be wrong. Germline CDR1 SEHNR, CDR2 FQNEAQ (reference sequence). The CDR3 runs to 14 residues. The CDR3 sequence: CASSLRAEYNEQFF. The DNA for the CDR3 is TGTGCCAGCAGCTTAAGGGCGGAATACAATGAGCAGTTCTTC.